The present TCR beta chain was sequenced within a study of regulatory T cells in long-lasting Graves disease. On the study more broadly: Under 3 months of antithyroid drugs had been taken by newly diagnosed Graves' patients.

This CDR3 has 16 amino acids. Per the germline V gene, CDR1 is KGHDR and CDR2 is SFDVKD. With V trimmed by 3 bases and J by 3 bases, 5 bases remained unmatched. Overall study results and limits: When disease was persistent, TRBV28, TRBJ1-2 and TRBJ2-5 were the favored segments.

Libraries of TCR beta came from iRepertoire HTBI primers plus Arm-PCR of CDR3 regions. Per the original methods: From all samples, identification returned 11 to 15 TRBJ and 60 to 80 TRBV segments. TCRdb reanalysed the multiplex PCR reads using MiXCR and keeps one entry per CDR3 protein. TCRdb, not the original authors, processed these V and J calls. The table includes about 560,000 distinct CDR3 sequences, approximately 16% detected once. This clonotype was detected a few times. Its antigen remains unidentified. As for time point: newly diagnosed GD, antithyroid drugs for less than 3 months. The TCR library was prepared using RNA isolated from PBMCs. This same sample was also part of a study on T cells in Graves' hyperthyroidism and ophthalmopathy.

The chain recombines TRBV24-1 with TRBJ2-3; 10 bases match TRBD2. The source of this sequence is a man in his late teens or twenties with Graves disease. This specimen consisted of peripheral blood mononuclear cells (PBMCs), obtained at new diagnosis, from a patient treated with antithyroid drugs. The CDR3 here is CATSDLTSGITDTQYF. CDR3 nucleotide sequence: TGTGCCACCAGTGATCTCACTAGCGGGATTACAGATACGCAGTATTTT.